A single sample gave rise to the 32 T cell receptor beta chains below, sequenced in a study of T-cell memory formation after mild COVID-19. TCRdb analysed the 5' RACE reads with MiXCR anew, one entry per CDR3 protein. In the table there are 450,000 to 700,000 distinct CDR3 sequences, about a sixth of which are singletons. The source material was PBMCs or a T cell subset sorted from them (not recorded which). The receptors derive from an adult woman who had mild COVID-19 (a few samples of this study predate the infection). Cell type and time point are not known.

This clonotype was detected a few times. The chain links TRBV24-1 to TRBJ2-1; no clear D gene. V shed 6 bases and J shed 10 bases, with 9 bases lying between them. CDR1 and CDR2 from the germline V gene are KGHDR and SFDVKD. The CDR3 contains 11 residues. In DNA form, the CDR3 reads TGTGCCACCAGTTCCCCCATAGAGCAGTTCTTC. It encodes CATSSPIEQFF.

The rearrangement uses TRBV30 and TRBJ2-7; 10 nucleotides match TRBD2. In germline, CDR1 is GTSNPN, CDR2 SVGIG (reference sequence). This CDR3 contains 18 residues. With V trimmed by 6 bases and J by 7 bases, 24 bases remained unmatched. The CDR3 here is CACLREFAVLAGAGEQYF. CDR3 DNA sequence: TGTGCCTGCCTCCGGGAGTTTGCTGTTCTAGCGGGAGCTGGGGAGCAGTACTTC.

A single count supports this clonotype. The chain joins TRBV6-2 or TRBV6-3 to TRBJ1-5; TRBD1 agrees at 9 bases. Per the germline V gene, CDR1 is MNHEY and CDR2 is SVGEGT. The CDR3 sequence is 15 residues long. V lost 5 bases, J lost 0 bases, and 2 bases stayed unmatched. This CDR3 is CASSKTGGSNQPQHF. DNA of the CDR3: TGTGCCAGCAGTAAGACAGGGGGTAGCAATCAGCCCCAGCATTTT.

This chain uses TRBV20-1 with TRBJ2-6, with D tentatively TRBD1 or TRBD2 (6 bases each). V was shortened by 3 bases and J by 0 bases, with 18 bases between the two germline ends. Germline CDR1 is DFQATT and CDR2 is SNEGSKA (reference sequence). This CDR3 spans 18 amino acids. The CDR3 loop reads CSASGVNGGYSGANVLTF. For the CDR3, the DNA is TGCAGTGCTAGTGGGGTAAACGGGGGCTACTCTGGGGCCAACGTCCTGACTTTC.

The table lists this clonotype with a few counts. J is TRBJ2-1 and V is TRBV6-2 or TRBV6-3; D unclear. Germline CDR1 MNHEY, CDR2 SVGEGT. Between the trimmed V and J ends, which lost 5 bases and 0 bases, there was a span of 8 bases. CDR3 length equals 14 residues. The CDR3 DNA sequence: TGTGCCAGCAGTCGACGCTACTCCTACAATGAGCAGTTCTTC. Translation: CASSRRYSYNEQFF.

The chain is built from TRBV20-1 and TRBJ2-3, with TRBD2 matching 8 bases. The CDR3 is made up of 14 amino acids. The germline gives CDR1 DFQATT, CDR2 SNEGSKA (reference sequence). After removal of 6 bases from V and 5 bases from J, the junction contained 10 bases not matched to a gene. The CDR3 DNA reads TGCAGTGCCACGAGCGGGAGAGAGTTAGATACGCAGTATTTT. Residues: CSATSGRELDTQYF.

This clonotype was found a few times. V is TRBV4-1 and J is TRBJ2-7; perhaps TRBD2 as D (5 bases). With 0 bases removed from V and 1 base from J, the gap between germline ends came to 10 bases. Germline assignment: CDR1 MGHRA and CDR2 YSYEKL. The CDR3 extends over 15 amino acids. The CDR3 sequence: CASSQELGLSYEQYF. CDR3 sequence (DNA): TGCGCCAGCAGCCAAGAATTAGGACTTTCCTACGAGCAGTACTTC.

The V and J genes are TRBV6-5 and TRBJ2-6; D possibly corresponds to TRBD2 (5 bases). The CDR3 contains 14 residues. The germline CDR1 and CDR2 sequences are MNHEY and SVGAGI. CDR3 DNA sequence: TGTGCGGCACGTCGCGGGTCGGGGGCCAACGTCCTGACTTTC. Translating gives CAARRGSGANVLTF.

The V gene is TRBV6-2 or TRBV6-3, the J gene TRBJ2-2; 12 positions agree with TRBD2. Losses at the gene ends were 6 bases for V and 4 bases for J; bases not matched to a gene: 3. Germline CDR1 MNHEY, CDR2 SVGEGT. The CDR3 extends over 15 amino acids. The CDR3 loop is CASRGTSGFTGELFF. CDR3 nucleotides: TGTGCCAGCAGGGGGACTAGCGGGTTCACCGGGGAGCTGTTTTTT.

In this sample, this clonotype turned up a few times. The chain is built from TRBV5-1 and TRBJ2-1; 13 bases fit TRBD2. The V and J ends lost 4 bases and 8 bases, in that order; junction bases with no gene match: 18. CDR1 SGHRS and CDR2 YFSETQ come from the germline V gene. The CDR3 runs 19 residues. The chain's CDR3 is CASSEGLAGVSFIFDEQFF. CDR3 in DNA: TGCGCCAGCAGCGAAGGACTAGCGGGAGTATCTTTTATTTTCGATGAGCAGTTCTTC. Full variable domain (missing parts from reference TRBV5-1 and TRBJ2-1): KAGVTQTPRYLIKTRGQQVTLSCSPISGHRSVSWYQQTPGQGLQFLFEYFSETQRNKGNFPGRFSGRQFSNSRSEMNVSTLELGDSALYLCASSEGLAGVSFIFDEQFFGPGTRLTVL.

This rearrangement joins TRBV21-1 to TRBJ2-7; TRBD1, as called in the table, went unchecked against the DNA. TRBV21-1 is a listed pseudogene. This CDR3 region has 15 residues. CDR3 nucleotide sequence: TGTGACAGCAGCCCGGGACAGTTGAGCTCCTACGAGCAGTACTTC. Protein sequence: CDSSPGQLSSYEQYF.

This clonotype was found a few times. The chain combines TRBV20-1 with TRBJ2-7, with D unclear. Trimming left V 0 bases short and J 9 bases short, with 21 bases between. Germline-derived CDR1 and CDR2 are DFQATT and SNEGSKA (reference sequence). There are 15 residues in the CDR3. The CDR3 sequence is CSARELRGKELWQYF. Written as DNA, the CDR3 is TGCAGTGCTAGAGAACTCCGAGGAAAGGAGTTGTGGCAGTACTTC.

This clonotype was observed a handful of times. The chain links TRBV12-3 or TRBV12-4 to TRBJ2-1; weak D call: TRBD2 (5 bases). Trimming stripped 3 bases from V and 0 bases from J, with 12 bases between. CDR3 size: 16 residues. The CDR3 bases are TGTGCCAGCAGTTTCCGGCGGGTTAGCTCCTACAATGAGCAGTTCTTC. It codes for CASSFRRVSSYNEQFF.

V is TRBV5-1 and J is TRBJ2-1; possibly TRBD2 for D (6 bases). Per the germline V gene, CDR1 is SGHRS and CDR2 is YFSETQ. This CDR3 spans 13 amino acids. The germline V and J ends were trimmed by 7 bases and 6 bases, with 14 bases remaining between them. CDR3 DNA: TGCGCCAGCCGACTAGGGAGAATCAATGAGCAGTTCTTC. Protein product: CASRLGRINEQFF. Together with reference TRBV5-1 and TRBJ2-1, the CDR3 gives the full variable domain: KAGVTQTPRYLIKTRGQQVTLSCSPISGHRSVSWYQQTPGQGLQFLFEYFSETQRNKGNFPGRFSGRQFSNSRSEMNVSTLELGDSALYLCASRLGRINEQFFGPGTRLTVL.

V is TRBV7-2 and J is TRBJ1-5; D unclear. The CDR3 loop spans 15 amino acids. In germline, CDR1 is SGHTA, CDR2 FQGNSA. With 1 base removed from V and 4 bases from J, the gap between germline ends came to 11 bases. CDR3 in DNA: TGTGCCAGCAGCTTAGAAGGGAGATCTAATCAGCCCCAGCATTTT. This translates into CASSLEGRSNQPQHF.

This clonotype was seen at least ten times. V is TRBV5-1 and J is TRBJ2-7; 7 nucleotides line up with TRBD1. V gave up 1 base and J gave up 2 bases; unmatched junction bases: 3. CDR1 and CDR2 (germline): SGHRS, YFSETQ. The length of the CDR3 is 14 residues. The CDR3 here is CASSLTGQAYEQYF. The CDR3 bases are TGCGCCAGCAGCTTGACCGGACAGGCCTACGAGCAGTACTTC.

Written as DNA, the CDR3 is TGTGCCAGTAGTCCCGGGACAGGGGTCACCTATGGCTACACCTTC. Protein sequence: CASSPGTGVTYGYTF. The genes are TRBV19 and TRBJ1-2; 10 nucleotides agree with TRBD1. Germline V CDR1 and CDR2: LNHDA, SQIVND (reference sequence). The V segment lost 5 bases and the J segment 4 bases; nucleotides outside the gene matches: 7. The CDR3 runs to 15 residues.

CDR3 DNA sequence: TGCGCCAGCAGCTTAAGAGACAGGGCAGAGACCCAGTACTTC. Translation: CASSLRDRAETQYF. V and J are TRBV5-1 and TRBJ2-5; the match to TRBD1 covers 7 bases. The V gene end was trimmed by 2 bases and the J gene end by 4 bases; junction bases not matched to a gene: 5. The CDR3 is made up of 14 amino acids. Looked up from germline, CDR1 is SGHRS and CDR2 is YFSETQ.

This clonotype has only a few counts. V is TRBV4-1 and J is TRBJ2-1; D gene unclear. Trimming stripped 7 bases from V and 4 bases from J, with 5 bases between. This CDR3 region has 11 residues. In germline, CDR1 is MGHRA, CDR2 YSYEKL. This CDR3 is CASKRYNEQFF. CDR3 sequence (DNA): TGCGCCAGCAAGAGATACAATGAGCAGTTCTTC.

The chain uses TRBV24-1 and TRBJ2-1, with 8 bases identical to TRBD1. The trim removed 2 bases at V and 8 bases at J, leaving 7 bases unmatched. Germline CDR1 reads KGHDR; CDR2 reads SFDVKD. The CDR3 has 15 residues. CDR3 DNA sequence: TGTGCCACCAGTGATTCCCGGGGACAGGCGGATGAGCAGTTCTTC. Residues: CATSDSRGQADEQFF.

The V and J genes are TRBV7-9 and TRBJ2-3; 10 bases map to TRBD2. V dropped 2 bases and J dropped 4; count of bases not matched to a gene: 3. The CDR3 loop spans 15 amino acids. Per the germline V gene, CDR1 is SEHNR and CDR2 is FQNEAQ (reference sequence). CDR3 loop: CASSLLAGVPDTQYF. CDR3 coding DNA: TGTGCCAGCAGCTTACTAGCGGGGGTCCCAGATACGCAGTATTTT.

This chain links TRBV6-6 with TRBJ2-7; TRBD2 aligns across 11 bases. The CDR3 has 15 amino acids. J gave up 4 bases and V 6 bases, and 8 bases lay outside the gene matches. Germline V gene data show CDR1 as MNHNY and CDR2 as SVGAGI (reference sequence). The CDR3, as DNA: TGTGCCAGCAGGACAACTAGCGGGAGTTCTTACGAGCAGTACTTC. This codes for CASRTTSGSSYEQYF.

The genes are TRBV5-6 and TRBJ2-6, with unresolved D. Germline assignment: CDR1 SGHDT and CDR2 YYEEEE. The CDR3 covers 16 residues. The V and J ends lost 0 bases and 0 bases respectively, with 7 bases between them. The CDR3, as DNA: TGTGCCAGCAGCTTGGAGTTGAACTCTGGGGCCAACGTCCTGACTTTC. It is translated as CASSLELNSGANVLTF.

The CDR3 reads CASKKVVGTSYEQYF. Written as DNA, the CDR3 is TGTGCCAGTAAAAAAGTGGTCGGGACGTCCTACGAGCAGTACTTC. The V gene is TRBV19, the J gene TRBJ2-7; D may match TRBD1 or TRBD2 (5 bases each). Germline V gene sequence: CDR1 LNHDA, CDR2 SQIVND (reference sequence). The CDR3 consists of 15 residues. The V end lost 7 bases, the J end lost 1 base, and 17 bases lay between the germline ends.

This clonotype has a handful of counts. This sequence joins TRBV4-1 and TRBJ1-2, with TRBD1 matching 7 bases. With V trimmed by 4 bases and J by 3 bases, 14 bases remained unmatched. Germline CDR1 is MGHRA and CDR2 is YSYEKL. The CDR3 length is 17 residues. Here the CDR3 DNA reads TGCGCCAGCAGCCCAGGGGGTAAGACAGGGAGACACTATGGCTACACCTTC. Its translation is CASSPGGKTGRHYGYTF.

The chain combines TRBV24-1 with TRBJ2-1; 8 bases map to TRBD2. Trimming took 7 bases from V and 4 from J; bases not matched to a gene: 5. This CDR3 comprises 14 residues. Germline-derived CDR1 and CDR2 are KGHDR and SFDVKD. The CDR3 DNA is TGTGCCACCAGCGCCGGCGGGGGGTACAATGAGCAGTTCTTC. Its translation: CATSAGGGYNEQFF.

This clonotype has just a few counts. This rearrangement joins TRBV12-3 or TRBV12-4 to TRBJ2-1; 12 positions agree with TRBD2. The CDR3 length is 16 residues. After removal of 5 bases from V and 6 bases from J, the junction contained 8 bases not matched to a gene. CDR3 DNA: TGTGCCAGCAGTCCCCTAGCGGGGGGGCCAGGCAATGAGCAGTTCTTC. Translation: CASSPLAGGPGNEQFF.

This rearrangement joins TRBV5-6 to TRBJ1-3; D is uncertain. V lost 1 base and J 3 bases, leaving 17 bases between the germline ends. This CDR3 comprises 17 residues. From germline, CDR1 is SGHDT and CDR2 YYEEEE. CDR3 nucleotide sequence: TGTGCCAGCAGCTTGTGGGAACTTTTGGAGGGTGGAAACACCATATATTTT. Protein: CASSLWELLEGGNTIYF.

This clonotype was detected a few times. This chain joins TRBV12-3 or TRBV12-4 and TRBJ2-7; 7 bases line up with TRBD1. The CDR3 is 15 amino acids. J lost 2 bases, V lost 1 base, and 5 bases had no gene match. The CDR3, as DNA: TGTGCCAGCAGTTTAGGCGCGGACAGGACCTACGAGCAGTACTTC. Residues: CASSLGADRTYEQYF.

The gene calls are TRBV20-1 and TRBJ2-5, with TRBD1 matching over 8 bases. The CDR3 has 15 residues. The V and J ends lost 0 bases and 7 bases, in that order; junction bases with no gene match: 10. The V gene's germline CDR1 is DFQATT and CDR2 SNEGSKA (reference sequence). CDR3 sequence reads: CSARDVRGLGGTQYF. CDR3 DNA: TGCAGTGCTAGAGATGTCAGGGGGCTAGGAGGGACCCAGTACTTC.

This clonotype appeared a single time. The chain links TRBV2 to TRBJ2-3; 8 bases align to TRBD1. Trimming cost V 9 bases and J 3 bases; bases outside gene matches: 11. Looked up from germline, CDR1 is SNHLY and CDR2 is FYNNEI. This CDR3 comprises 15 residues. CDR3 amino acids: CARWGSDRETDTQYF. CDR3 coding DNA: TGTGCCAGATGGGGATCGGACAGGGAGACAGATACGCAGTATTTT.

The chain links TRBV10-3 to TRBJ1-2, with D possibly matching TRBD1 (6 bases). Deletions cut 6 bases from V and 8 bases from J, with 13 bases between. The CDR3 totals 12 residues. Germline V gene lookup returns CDR1 ENHRY and CDR2 SYGVKD. In DNA form, the CDR3 reads TGTGCCATCAGGGACAGCCTTGGGGGCTACACCTTC. Amino acid sequence: CAIRDSLGGYTF.